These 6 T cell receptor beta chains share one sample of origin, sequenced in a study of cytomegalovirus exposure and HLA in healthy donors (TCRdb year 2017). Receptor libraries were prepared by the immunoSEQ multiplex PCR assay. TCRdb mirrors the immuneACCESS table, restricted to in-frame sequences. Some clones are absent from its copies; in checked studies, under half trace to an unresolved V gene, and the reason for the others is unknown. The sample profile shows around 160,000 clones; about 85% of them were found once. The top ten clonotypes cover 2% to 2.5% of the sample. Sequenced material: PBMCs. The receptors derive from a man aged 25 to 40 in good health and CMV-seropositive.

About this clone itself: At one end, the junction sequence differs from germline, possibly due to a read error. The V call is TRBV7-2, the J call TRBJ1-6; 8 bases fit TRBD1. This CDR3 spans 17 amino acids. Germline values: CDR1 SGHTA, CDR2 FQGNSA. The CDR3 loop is CASSLGRTGSYNSPLHF. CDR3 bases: TGTGCCAGCAGTTTAGGGCGGACAGGGTCCTATAATTCACCCCTCCACTTT.

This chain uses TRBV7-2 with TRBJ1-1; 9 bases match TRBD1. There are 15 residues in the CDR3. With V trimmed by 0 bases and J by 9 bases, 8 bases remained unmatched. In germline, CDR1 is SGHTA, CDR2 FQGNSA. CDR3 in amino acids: CASSLAPGQGDKAFF. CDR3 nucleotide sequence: TGTGCCAGCAGCTTAGCCCCGGGACAGGGCGACAAAGCTTTCTTT. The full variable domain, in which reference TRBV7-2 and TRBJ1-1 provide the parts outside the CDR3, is GAGVSQSPSNKVTEKGKDVELRCDPISGHTALYWYRQSLGQGLEFLIYFQGNSAPDKSGLPSDRFSAERTGGSVSTLTIQRTQQEDSAVYLCASSLAPGQGDKAFFGQGTRLTVV.

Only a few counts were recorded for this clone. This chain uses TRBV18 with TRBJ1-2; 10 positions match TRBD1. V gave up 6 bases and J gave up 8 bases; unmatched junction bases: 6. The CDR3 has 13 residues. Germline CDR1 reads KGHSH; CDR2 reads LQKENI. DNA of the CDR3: TGTGCCAGCTCTCTTGGACAGGGGGACGGCTACACCTTC. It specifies CASSLGQGDGYTF.

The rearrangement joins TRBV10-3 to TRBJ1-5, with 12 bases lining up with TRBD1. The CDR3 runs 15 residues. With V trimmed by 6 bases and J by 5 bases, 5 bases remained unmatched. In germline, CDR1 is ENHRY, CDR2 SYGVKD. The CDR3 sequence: CAISGTGGMDQPQHF. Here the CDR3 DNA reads TGTGCCATCAGCGGGACAGGGGGCATGGATCAGCCCCAGCATTTT.

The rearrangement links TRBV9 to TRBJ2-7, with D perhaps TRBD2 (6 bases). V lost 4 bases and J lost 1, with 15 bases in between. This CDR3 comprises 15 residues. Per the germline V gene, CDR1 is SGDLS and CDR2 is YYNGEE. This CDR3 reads CASSPAGGASYEQYF. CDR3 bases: TGTGCCAGCAGCCCCGCTGGCGGGGCGTCCTACGAGCAGTACTTC.

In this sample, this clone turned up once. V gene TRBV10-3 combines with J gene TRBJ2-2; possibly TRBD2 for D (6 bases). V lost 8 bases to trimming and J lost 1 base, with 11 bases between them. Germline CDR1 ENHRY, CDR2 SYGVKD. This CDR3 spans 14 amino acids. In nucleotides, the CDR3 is TGTGCCATCCCCCAAGCGGGGAACACCGGGGAGCTGTTTTTT. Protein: CAIPQAGNTGELFF.